This T cell receptor (beta chain) was identified during a study of PD-L1 blockade in urothelial cancer. Looking at the study overall: Patients' prior chemotherapy regimens numbered 0 to 3.

This clone was seen just once. CDR1 and CDR2 from the germline V gene are MDHEN and SYDVKM. Trimming stripped 6 bases from V and 8 bases from J, with 13 bases between. The CDR3 runs 12 residues. Generated by immunoSEQ multiplex PCR, the TCRdb table keeps only in-frame clones and is missing some. Among tens of thousands of clones listed, 75% to 90% were seen once. Time point given: pretreatment peripheral blood. Sequenced material: PBMCs, taken around atezolizumab (anti-PD-L1) treatment. This clonotype was obtained from a man between 60 and 70 years old with urothelial cancer. This chain joins TRBV28 and TRBJ1-2; D is perhaps TRBD1 (6 bases). The CDR3 loop reads CASSSRGLGYTF. DNA for the CDR3: TGTGCCAGCAGCTCGCGGGGGCTAGGCTACACCTTC.